The entry that follows covers one T cell receptor beta chain sequence. Antigen: not known. Naive CD8 cells comprised CD45RO-negative, CCR7-positively selected cells, excluding terminally differentiated effector memory CD45RA+ cells. These data originate in a study of shared clonotypes between healthy human individuals. The overall study: The donor pool was made up of a couple of women and a few men aged 18 to 49.

The CDR3 has 14 residues. The V gene's germline CDR1 is MGHRA and CDR2 YSYEKL. Trimming shortened V by 4 bases and J by 4 bases, and 14 bases separated the two germline ends. Overall study results and limits: Only blood was sampled; tissue repertoires likely differ. Relative to their counterparts shared across all four donors, non-shared clonotypes exhibited diminished generation probabilities.

Genomic DNA of every subset was divided equally among multiple immunoSEQ plates. Generated by immunoSEQ multiplex PCR, the TCRdb table keeps only in-frame clones and is missing some. The sample yields about 2.1 million clones, just under 95% seen once. V is TRBV4-1 and J is TRBJ2-7; tentatively, D is TRBD2 (5 bases). Sequencing was performed on naive CD8+ T cells from PBMCs. The receptor comes from a young man in good health. Some clones in this sample may be carry-over from other donors' samples. CDR3 amino acids: CASSLGPGVYEQYF. CDR3 in DNA: TGCGCCAGCAGCCTAGGGCCCGGGGTTTACGAGCAGTACTTC.